This TCR beta chain was recovered during a study of CD8+ T cells in alopecia areata. Overall study: Each of the treated patients was given oral tofacitinib, 5 to 10 mg twice daily, for moderate-to-severe alopecia areata.

Whole-study findings and limits: Because one nonresponder was included, the link of baseline CD8+ expansion to response is considered uncertain.

The CDR3 loop spans 13 amino acids. Trimming took off 0 bases at V and 8 bases at J, with 10 bases between the two ends. CDR1 SEHNR and CDR2 FQNEAQ come from the germline V gene (reference sequence). This clone was observed a few times. Its antigen is not identified. cDNA prepared by RNA extraction and subsequent reverse transcription served as the template for sequencing. The data were produced by immunoSEQ multiplex PCR, yet TCRdb's version contains in-frame clones alone and is incomplete. The sample lists roughly 180,000 clones, less than 70% occurring once. The treatment denotes: oral pan-JAK inhibitor, 5-10 mg twice daily.

The TCR originated in a human donor with alopecia areata. Sequenced here: CD8+ T cells sorted from blood, sampled at week 24, from a patient treated with tofacitinib. The genes are TRBV7-9 and TRBJ1-2; no firm D call. DNA for the CDR3: TGTGCCAGCAGCTTAGCGGATCCCGACGGCTACACCTTC. Protein product: CASSLADPDGYTF.